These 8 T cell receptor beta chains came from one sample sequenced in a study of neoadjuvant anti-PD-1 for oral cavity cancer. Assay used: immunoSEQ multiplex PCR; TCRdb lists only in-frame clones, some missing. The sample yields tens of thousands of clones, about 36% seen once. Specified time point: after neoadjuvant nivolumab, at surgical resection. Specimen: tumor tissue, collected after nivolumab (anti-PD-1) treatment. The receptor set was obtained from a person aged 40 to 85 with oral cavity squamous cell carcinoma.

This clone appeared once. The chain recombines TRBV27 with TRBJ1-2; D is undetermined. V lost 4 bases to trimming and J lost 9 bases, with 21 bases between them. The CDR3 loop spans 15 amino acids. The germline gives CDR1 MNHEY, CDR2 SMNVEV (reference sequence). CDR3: CASSSPTSRGMSYTF. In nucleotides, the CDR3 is TGTGCCAGCAGTTCACCTACCTCGCGAGGAATGAGCTACACCTTC.

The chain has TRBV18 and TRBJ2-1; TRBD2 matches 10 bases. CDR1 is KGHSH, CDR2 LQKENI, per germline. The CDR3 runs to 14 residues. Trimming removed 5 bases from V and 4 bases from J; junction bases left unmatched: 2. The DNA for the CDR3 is TGTGCCAGCTCAACTAGCGGGGATTACAATGAGCAGTTCTTC. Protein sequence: CASSTSGDYNEQFF.

The CDR3 sequence: CASSLGTVTNTGELFF. The CDR3 bases are TGTGCCAGCAGCCTCGGGACAGTAACGAACACCGGGGAGCTGTTTTTT. J is TRBJ2-2 and V is TRBV7-8, with 7 bases aligning to TRBD1. The CDR3 contains 16 residues. Trimming at V came to 5 bases and at J to 0 bases, leaving 6 bases not matched to a gene. Germline V gene data show CDR1 as SGHVS and CDR2 as FQNEAQ.

CDR3 sequence (DNA): TGTGCCAGCAGTAACGACGCGAACACTGAAGCTTTCTTT. Translation: CASSNDANTEAFF. V is TRBV6-5 and J is TRBJ1-1, with unresolved D. V lost 5 bases to trimming and J lost 1 base, with 8 bases between them. This CDR3 has 13 amino acids. Germline V lookup: CDR1 MNHEY, CDR2 SVGAGI.

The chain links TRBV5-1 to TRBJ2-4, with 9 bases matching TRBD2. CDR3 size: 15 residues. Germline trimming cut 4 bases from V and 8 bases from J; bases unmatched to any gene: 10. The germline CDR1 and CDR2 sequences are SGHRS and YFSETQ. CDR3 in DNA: TGCGCCAGCAGCGGAAATAGCGGGAGAGGGGACATTCAGTACTTC. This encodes CASSGNSGRGDIQYF. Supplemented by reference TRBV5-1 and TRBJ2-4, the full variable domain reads KAGVTQTPRYLIKTRGQQVTLSCSPISGHRSVSWYQQTPGQGLQFLFEYFSETQRNKGNFPGRFSGRQFSNSRSEMNVSTLELGDSALYLCASSGNSGRGDIQYFGAGTRLSVL.

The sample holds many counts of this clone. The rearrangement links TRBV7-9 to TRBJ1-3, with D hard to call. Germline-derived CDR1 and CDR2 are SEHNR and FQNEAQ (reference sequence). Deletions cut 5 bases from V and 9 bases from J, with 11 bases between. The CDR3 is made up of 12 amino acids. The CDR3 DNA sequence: TGTGCCAGCAGCCCAACCCTCCCCACCATATATTTT. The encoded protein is CASSPTLPTIYF.

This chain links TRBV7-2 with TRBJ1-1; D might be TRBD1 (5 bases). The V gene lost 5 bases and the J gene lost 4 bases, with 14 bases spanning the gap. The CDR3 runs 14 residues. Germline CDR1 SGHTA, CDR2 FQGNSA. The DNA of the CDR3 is TGTGCCAGCAGCCCGGAGCGGGGCGTCACTGAAGCTTTCTTT. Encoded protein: CASSPERGVTEAFF.

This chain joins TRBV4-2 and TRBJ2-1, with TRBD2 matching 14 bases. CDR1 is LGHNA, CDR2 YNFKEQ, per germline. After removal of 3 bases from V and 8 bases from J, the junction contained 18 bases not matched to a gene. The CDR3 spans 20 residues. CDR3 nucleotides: TGTGCCAGCAGCCATCCCAGGGGTGGACTAGCGGGAGGTAAGGCCTATGAGCAGTTCTTC. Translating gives CASSHPRGGLAGGKAYEQFF.